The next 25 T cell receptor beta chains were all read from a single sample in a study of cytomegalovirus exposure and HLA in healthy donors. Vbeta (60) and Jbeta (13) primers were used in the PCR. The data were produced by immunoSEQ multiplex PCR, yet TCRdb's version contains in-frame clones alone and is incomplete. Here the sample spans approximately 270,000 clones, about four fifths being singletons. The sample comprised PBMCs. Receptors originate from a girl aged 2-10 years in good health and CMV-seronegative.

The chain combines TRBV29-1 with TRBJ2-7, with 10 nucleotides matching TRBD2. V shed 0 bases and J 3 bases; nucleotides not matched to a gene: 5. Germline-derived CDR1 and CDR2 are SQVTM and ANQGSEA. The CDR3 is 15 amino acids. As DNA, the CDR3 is TGCAGCGTTGAAGATCCCCTAGCGGGAGTCTACGAGCAGTACTTC. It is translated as CSVEDPLAGVYEQYF.

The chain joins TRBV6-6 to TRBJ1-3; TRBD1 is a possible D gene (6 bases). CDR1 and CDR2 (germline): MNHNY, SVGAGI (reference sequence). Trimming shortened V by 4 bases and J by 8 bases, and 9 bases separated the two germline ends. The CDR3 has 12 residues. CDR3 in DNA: TGTGCCAGCAGTTCCCAGGGGTACACCATATATTTT. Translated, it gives CASSSQGYTIYF.

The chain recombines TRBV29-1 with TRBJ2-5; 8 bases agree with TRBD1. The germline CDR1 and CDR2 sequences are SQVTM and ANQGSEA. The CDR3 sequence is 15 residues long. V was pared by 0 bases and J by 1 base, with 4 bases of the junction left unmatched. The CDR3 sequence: CSVEDRGTGQETQYF. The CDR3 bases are TGCAGCGTTGAAGATCGAGGGACAGGCCAAGAGACCCAGTACTTC.

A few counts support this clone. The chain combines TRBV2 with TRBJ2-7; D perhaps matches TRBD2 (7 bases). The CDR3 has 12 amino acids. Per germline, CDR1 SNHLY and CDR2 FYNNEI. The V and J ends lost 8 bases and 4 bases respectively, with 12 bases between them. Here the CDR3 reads CASQGRVYEQYF. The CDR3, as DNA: TGTGCCAGCCAGGGGAGGGTTTACGAGCAGTACTTC.

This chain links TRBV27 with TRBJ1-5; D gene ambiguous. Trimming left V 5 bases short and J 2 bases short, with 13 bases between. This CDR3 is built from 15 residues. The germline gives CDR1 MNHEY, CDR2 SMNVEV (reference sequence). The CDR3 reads CASSPGVGGNQPQHF. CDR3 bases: TGTGCCAGCAGTCCGGGAGTGGGCGGCAATCAGCCCCAGCATTTT.

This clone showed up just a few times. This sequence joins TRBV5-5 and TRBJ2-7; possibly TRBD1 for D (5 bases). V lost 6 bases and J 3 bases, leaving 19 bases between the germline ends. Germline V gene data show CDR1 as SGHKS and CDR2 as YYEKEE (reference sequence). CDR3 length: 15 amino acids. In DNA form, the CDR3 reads TGTGCCAGCAACCGGAAGATACAGGTAGACTACGAGCAGTACTTC. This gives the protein CASNRKIQVDYEQYF.

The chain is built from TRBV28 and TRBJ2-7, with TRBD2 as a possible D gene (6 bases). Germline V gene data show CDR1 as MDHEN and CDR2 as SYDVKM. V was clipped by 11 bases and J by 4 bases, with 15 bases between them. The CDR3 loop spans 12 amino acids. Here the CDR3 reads CAVSREDYEQYF. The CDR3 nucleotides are TGTGCCGTCAGCAGGGAGGATTACGAGCAGTACTTC.

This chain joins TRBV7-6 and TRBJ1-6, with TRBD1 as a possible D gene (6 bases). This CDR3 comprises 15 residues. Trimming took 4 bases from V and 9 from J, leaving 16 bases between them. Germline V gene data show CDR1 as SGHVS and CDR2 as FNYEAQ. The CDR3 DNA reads TGTGCCAGCAGCTCCACAGGGACGAGTGGTTCACCCCTCCACTTT. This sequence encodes CASSSTGTSGSPLHF.

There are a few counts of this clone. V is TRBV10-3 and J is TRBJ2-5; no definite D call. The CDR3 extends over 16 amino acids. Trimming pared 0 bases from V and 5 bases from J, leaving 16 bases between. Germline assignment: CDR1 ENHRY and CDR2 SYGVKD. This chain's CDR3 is CAISESHLSGEETQYF. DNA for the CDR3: TGTGCCATCAGTGAGTCACATCTATCGGGTGAGGAGACCCAGTACTTC.

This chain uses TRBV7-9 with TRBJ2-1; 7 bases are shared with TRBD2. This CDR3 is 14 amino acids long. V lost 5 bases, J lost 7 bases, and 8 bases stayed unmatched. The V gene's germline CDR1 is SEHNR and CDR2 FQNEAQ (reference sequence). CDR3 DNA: TGTGCCAGCAGCCCCGGACTAGTGCGGAATGAGCAGTTCTTC. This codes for CASSPGLVRNEQFF.

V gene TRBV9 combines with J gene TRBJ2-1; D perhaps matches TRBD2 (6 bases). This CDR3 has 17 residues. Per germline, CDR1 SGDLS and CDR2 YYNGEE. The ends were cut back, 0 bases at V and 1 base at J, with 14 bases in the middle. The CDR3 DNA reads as TGTGCCAGCAGCGTAGATGGTAGCGGTCAATCCTACAATGAGCAGTTCTTC. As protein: CASSVDGSGQSYNEQFF.

The chain's CDR3 is CASRRRGTPSTDTQYF. CDR3 coding DNA: TGTGCCAGCAGAAGACGTGGGACACCGAGCACAGATACGCAGTATTTT. This chain connects TRBV6-6 to TRBJ2-3; possibly TRBD1 for D (6 bases). CDR1 and CDR2 (germline): MNHNY, SVGAGI (reference sequence). The CDR3 is 16 residues long. V lost 6 bases and J lost 0, with 16 bases in between.

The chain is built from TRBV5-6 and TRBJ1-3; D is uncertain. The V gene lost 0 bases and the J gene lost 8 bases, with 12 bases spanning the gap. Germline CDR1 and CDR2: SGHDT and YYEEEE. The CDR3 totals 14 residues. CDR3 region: CASSLGFAVDTIYF. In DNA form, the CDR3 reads TGTGCCAGCAGCTTGGGGTTTGCAGTTGACACCATATATTTT.

CDR3 in amino acids: CASSQERSYEQYF. The CDR3 region has the DNA TGTGCCAGCAGCCAAGAAAGGAGCTACGAGCAGTACTTC. The chain joins TRBV4-2 to TRBJ2-7; D is undetermined. The CDR3 consists of 13 residues. V lost 0 bases to trimming and J lost 3 bases, with 6 bases between them. Germline lookup yields CDR1 LGHNA and CDR2 YNFKEQ.

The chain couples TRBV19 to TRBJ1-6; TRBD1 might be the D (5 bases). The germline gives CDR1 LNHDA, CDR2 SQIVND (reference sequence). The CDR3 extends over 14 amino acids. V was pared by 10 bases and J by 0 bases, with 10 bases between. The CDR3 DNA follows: TGTGCCACCGCGGGGCCCTCCTATAATTCACCCCTCCACTTT. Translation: CATAGPSYNSPLHF.

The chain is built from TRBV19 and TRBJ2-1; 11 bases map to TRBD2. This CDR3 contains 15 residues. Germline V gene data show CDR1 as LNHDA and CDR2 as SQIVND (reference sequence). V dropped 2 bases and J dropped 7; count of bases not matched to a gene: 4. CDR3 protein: CASSILAGGLNEQFF. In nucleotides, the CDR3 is TGTGCCAGTAGTATACTAGCGGGAGGTCTAAATGAGCAGTTCTTC.

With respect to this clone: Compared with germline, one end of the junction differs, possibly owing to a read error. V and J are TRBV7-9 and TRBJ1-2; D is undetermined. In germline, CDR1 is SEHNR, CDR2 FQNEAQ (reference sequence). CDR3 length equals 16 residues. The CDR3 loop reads CSSSSQDREANYGYTF. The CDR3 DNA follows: TGTTCCAGCAGCTCCCAAGACCGGGAAGCTAACTATGGCTACACCTTC. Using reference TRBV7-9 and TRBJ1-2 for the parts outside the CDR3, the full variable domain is DTGVSQNPRHKITKRGQNVTFRCDPISEHNRLYWYRQTLGQGPEFLTYFQNEAQLEKSRLLSDRFSAERPKGSFSTLEIQRTEQGDSAMYLCSSSSQDREANYGYTFGSGTRLTVV.

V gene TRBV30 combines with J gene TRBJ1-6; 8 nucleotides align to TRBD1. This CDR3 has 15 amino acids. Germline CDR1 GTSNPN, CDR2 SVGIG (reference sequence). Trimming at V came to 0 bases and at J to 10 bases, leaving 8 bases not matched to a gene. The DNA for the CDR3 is TGTGCCTGGAGTGTACTTGACAGGGGTTGGTCACCCCTCCACTTT. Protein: CAWSVLDRGWSPLHF.

CDR3 protein: CASSPSMGAPEAFF. CDR3 bases: TGCGCCAGCAGCCCAAGTATGGGGGCCCCTGAAGCTTTCTTT. This sequence joins TRBV4-1 and TRBJ1-1, with D tentatively TRBD1 (6 bases). Trimming cost V 4 bases and J 6 bases, with 15 bases left between them. CDR3 length equals 14 residues. Germline CDR1 is MGHRA and CDR2 is YSYEKL.

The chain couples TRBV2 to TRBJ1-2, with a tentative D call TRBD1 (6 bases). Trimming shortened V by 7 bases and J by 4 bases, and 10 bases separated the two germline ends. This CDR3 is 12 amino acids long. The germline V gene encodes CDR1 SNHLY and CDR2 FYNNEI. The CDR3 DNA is TGTGCCAGCACCACAGGGAGCTATGGCTACACCTTC. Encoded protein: CASTTGSYGYTF.

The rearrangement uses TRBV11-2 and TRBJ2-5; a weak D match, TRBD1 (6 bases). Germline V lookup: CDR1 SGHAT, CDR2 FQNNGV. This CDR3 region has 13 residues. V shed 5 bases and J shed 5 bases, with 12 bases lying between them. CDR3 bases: TGTGCCAGCAGCCCCGCAGGGGTGGAGACCCAGTACTTC. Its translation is CASSPAGVETQYF.

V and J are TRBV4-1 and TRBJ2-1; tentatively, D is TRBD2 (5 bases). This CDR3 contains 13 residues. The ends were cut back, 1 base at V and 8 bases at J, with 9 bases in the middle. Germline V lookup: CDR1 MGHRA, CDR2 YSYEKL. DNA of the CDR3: TGCGCCAGCAGCCAAGGGAGGCTATATGAGCAGTTCTTC. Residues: CASSQGRLYEQFF.

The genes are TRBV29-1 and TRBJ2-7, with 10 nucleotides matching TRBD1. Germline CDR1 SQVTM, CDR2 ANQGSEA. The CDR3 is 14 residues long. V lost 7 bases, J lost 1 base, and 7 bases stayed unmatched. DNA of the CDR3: TGCAGCGCGCGACAGGGGGCAGGGTCCTACGAGCAGTACTTC. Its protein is CSARQGAGSYEQYF.

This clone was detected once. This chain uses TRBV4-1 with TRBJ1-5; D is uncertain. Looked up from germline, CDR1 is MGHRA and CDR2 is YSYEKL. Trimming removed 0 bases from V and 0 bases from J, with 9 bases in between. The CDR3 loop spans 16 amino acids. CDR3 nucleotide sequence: TGCGCCAGCAGCCAAGATCCCCCAGGTAGCAATCAGCCCCAGCATTTT. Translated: CASSQDPPGSNQPQHF.

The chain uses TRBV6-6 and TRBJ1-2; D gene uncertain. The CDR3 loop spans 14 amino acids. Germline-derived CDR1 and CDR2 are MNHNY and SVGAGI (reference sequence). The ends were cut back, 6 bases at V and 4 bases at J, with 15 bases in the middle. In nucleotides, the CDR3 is TGTGCCAGCAGCCCCGGGAGGTCCCTCTATGGCTACACCTTC. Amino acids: CASSPGRSLYGYTF.